Sequencing of this T cell receptor (beta chain) was carried out in a study of blood T cell repertoires in COVID-19. Study-level information: The samples span acute and convalescent COVID-19 from the United States, Italy and Spain. Sources were T cells, B-cell-depleted T cells, or PBMCs; the material itself was cDNA or gDNA.

The V and J ends lost 4 bases and 6 bases, in that order; junction bases with no gene match: 2. There are 14 residues in the CDR3. Germline V gene sequence: CDR1 LGHDT, CDR2 YNNKEL (reference sequence). Authors' analysis steps: Estimation of nucleated cell counts was performed using reference gene primer amplification. Sequencing was performed with immunoSEQ multiplex PCR; in TCRdb, only in-frame clones are kept and a portion is missing. V and J calls and clone size follow that table, whereas D and trimming were derived from the DNA. The data show 65,000 to 85,000 clones, around 87% seen once. The origin of this receptor is a woman aged 18 to 35 with acute or convalescent COVID-19. V gene TRBV3-1 (or the pseudogene TRBV3-2) combines with J gene TRBJ2-2; 10 nucleotides agree with TRBD1. The sequencing input was peripheral blood. CDR3 nucleotide sequence: TGTGCCAGCAGCCGCGGACAGGGGGCCGGGGAGCTGTTTTTT. This codes for CASSRGQGAGELFF.